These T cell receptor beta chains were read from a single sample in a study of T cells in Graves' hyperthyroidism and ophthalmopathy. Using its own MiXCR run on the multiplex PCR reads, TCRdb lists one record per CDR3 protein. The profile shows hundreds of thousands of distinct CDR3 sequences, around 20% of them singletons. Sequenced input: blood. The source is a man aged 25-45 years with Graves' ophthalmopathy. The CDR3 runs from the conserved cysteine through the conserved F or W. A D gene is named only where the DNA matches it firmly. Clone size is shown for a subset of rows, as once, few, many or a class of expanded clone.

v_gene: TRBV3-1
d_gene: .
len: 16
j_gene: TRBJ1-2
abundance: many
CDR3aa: CASSPGSGRANYGYTF
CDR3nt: TGTGCCAGCAGCCCGGGGTCAGGGCGGGCTAACTATGGCTACACCTTC

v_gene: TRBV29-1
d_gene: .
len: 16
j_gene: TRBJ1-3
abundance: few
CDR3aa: CSGRFTGSGSGNTIYF
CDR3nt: TGCAGCGGACGATTCACAGGGTCGGGTTCTGGAAACACCATATATTTT

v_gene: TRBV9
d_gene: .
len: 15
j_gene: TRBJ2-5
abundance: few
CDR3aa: CASTPYSGAQETQYF
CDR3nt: TGTGCCAGCACCCCTTATAGCGGAGCCCAAGAGACCCAGTACTTC

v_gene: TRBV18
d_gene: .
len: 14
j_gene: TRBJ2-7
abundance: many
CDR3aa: CASSRGAGGNEQYF
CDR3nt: TGTGCCAGCTCACGCGGCGCCGGTGGAAACGAGCAGTACTTC

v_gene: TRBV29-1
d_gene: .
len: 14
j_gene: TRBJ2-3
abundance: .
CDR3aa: CSVSGTWDTDTQYF
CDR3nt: TGCAGCGTATCCGGCACCTGGGACACAGATACGCAGTATTTT

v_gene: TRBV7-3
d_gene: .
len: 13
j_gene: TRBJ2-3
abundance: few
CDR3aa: CASSSRGADTQYF
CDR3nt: TGTGCCAGCAGCTCGAGGGGCGCAGATACGCAGTATTTT

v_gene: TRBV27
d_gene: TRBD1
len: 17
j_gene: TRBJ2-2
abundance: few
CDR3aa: CASSPPGQGRYTGELFF
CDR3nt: TGTGCCAGCAGTCCCCCGGGACAGGGCCGATACACCGGGGAGCTGTTTTTT

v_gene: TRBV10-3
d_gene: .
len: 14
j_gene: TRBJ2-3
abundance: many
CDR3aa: CAIRPTEFSDTQYF
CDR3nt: TGTGCCATCAGGCCGACGGAATTCTCAGATACGCAGTATTTT

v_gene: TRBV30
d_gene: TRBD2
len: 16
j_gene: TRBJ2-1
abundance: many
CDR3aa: CAWRGTSGRLYNEQFF
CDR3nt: TGTGCCTGGAGGGGAACTAGCGGGAGGCTTTACAATGAGCAGTTCTTC

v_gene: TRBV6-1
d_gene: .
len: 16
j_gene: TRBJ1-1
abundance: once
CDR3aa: CATLTTNNNMNTEASF
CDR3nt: TGTGCCACCTTAACGACAAATAATAACATGAACACTGAAGCTTCCTTT

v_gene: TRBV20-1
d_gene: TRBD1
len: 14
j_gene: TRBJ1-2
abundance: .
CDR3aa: CSAPPRDRGYGYTF
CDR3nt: TGCAGTGCTCCCCCCCGGGACAGGGGTTATGGCTACACCTTC

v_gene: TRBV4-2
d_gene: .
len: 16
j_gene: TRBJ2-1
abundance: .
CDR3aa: CASSQIGTQNYNEQFF
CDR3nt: TGTGCCAGCAGCCAGATCGGGACTCAGAATTACAATGAGCAGTTCTTC

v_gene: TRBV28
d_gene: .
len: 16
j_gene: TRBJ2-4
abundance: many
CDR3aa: CASSPNAGPGKNIQYF
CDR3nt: TGTGCCAGCAGCCCTAACGCAGGACCGGGCAAAAACATTCAGTACTTC

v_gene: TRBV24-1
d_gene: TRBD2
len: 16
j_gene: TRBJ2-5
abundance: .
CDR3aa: CATSDVGGRGGETQYF
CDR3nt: TGTGCCACCAGTGATGTCGGCGGGAGAGGAGGAGAGACCCAGTACTTC

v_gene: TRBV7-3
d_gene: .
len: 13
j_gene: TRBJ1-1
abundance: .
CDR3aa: CASSSQGFPEAFF
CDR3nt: TGTGCCAGCAGCTCTCAGGGTTTCCCTGAAGCTTTCTTT

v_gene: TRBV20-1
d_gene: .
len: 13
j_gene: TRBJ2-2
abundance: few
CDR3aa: CSARSTNTGELFF
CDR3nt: TGCAGTGCTAGATCTACGAACACCGGGGAGCTGTTTTTT

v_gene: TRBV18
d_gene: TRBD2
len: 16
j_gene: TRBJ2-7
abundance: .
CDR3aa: CASSPLGDYPSYEQYF
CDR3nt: TGTGCCAGCTCACCTTTAGGGGACTACCCTTCCTACGAGCAGTACTTC

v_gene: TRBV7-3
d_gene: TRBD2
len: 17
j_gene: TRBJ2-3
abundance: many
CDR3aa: CASSLDKQTSGVDTQYF
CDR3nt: TGTGCCAGCAGCTTAGATAAGCAGACTAGCGGAGTGGATACGCAGTATTTT

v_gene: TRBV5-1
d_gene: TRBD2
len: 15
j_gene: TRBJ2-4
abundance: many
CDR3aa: CASSVAGIPGNIQYF
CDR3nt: TGCGCCAGCAGCGTAGCGGGGATACCAGGAAACATTCAGTACTTC

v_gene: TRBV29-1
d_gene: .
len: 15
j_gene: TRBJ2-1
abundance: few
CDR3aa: CSVEGWGHSYNEQFF
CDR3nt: TGCAGCGTTGAGGGGTGGGGCCACTCCTACAATGAGCAGTTCTTC

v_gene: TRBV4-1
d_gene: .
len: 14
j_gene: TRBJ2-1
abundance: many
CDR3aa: CASSQGLRGNEQFF
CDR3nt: TGCGCCAGCAGCCAAGGTTTGAGGGGGAATGAGCAGTTCTTC

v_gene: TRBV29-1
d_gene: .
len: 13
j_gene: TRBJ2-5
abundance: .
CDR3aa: CSYLAEGAGTQYF
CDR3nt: TGCAGCTACTTAGCGGAGGGGGCAGGGACCCAGTACTTC

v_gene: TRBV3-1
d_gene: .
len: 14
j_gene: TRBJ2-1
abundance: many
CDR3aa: CASSRTYSYNEQFF
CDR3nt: TGTGCCAGCAGCCGGACATACTCCTACAATGAGCAGTTCTTC

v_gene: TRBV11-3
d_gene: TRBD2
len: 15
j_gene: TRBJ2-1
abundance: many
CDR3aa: CASSFLAGGLNEQFF
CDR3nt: TGTGCCAGCAGCTTCTTGGCGGGAGGGCTCAATGAGCAGTTCTTC

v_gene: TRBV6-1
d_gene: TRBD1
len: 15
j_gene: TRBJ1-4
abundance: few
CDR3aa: CASGKGTATNEKLFF
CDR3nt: TGTGCCAGCGGCAAGGGGACAGCAACTAATGAAAAACTGTTTTTT

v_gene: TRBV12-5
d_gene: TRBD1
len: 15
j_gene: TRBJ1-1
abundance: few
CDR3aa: CASGLVQGSNTEAFF
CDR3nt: TGTGCTAGTGGTTTGGTACAGGGGTCGAACACTGAAGCTTTCTTT

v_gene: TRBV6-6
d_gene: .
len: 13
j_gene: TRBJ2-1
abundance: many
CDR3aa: CASSYSMGVEQFF
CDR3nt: TGTGCCAGCAGTTACTCGATGGGGGTTGAGCAGTTCTTC

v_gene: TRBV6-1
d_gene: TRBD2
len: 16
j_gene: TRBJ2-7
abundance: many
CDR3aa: CASSRTSGRARGEQYF
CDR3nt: TGTGCCAGCAGCCGGACTAGCGGGAGGGCAAGAGGGGAGCAGTACTTC

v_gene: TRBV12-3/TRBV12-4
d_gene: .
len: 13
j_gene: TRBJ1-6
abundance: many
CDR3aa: CASSFNGAPPLHF
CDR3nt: TGTGCCAGCAGTTTTAACGGGGCCCCGCCCCTCCACTTT

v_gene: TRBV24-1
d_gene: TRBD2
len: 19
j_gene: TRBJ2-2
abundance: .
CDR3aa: CATSDPGTSGRGYTGELFF
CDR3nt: TGTGCCACCAGTGACCCCGGGACTAGCGGGAGAGGTTACACCGGGGAGCTGTTTTTT

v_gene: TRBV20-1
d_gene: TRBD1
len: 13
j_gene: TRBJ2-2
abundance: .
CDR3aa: CSAREQGAGELFF
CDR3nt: TGCAGTGCTAGGGAACAGGGGGCCGGGGAGCTGTTTTTT

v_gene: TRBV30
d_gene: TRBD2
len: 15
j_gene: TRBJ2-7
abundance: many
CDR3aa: CAWSGGRAGSNEQYF
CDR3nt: TGTGCCTGGAGTGGTGGGAGGGCCGGGTCTAACGAGCAGTACTTC

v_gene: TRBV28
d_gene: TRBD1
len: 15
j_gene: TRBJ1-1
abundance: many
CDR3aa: CASSLPTGGNTEAFF
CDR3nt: TGTGCCAGCAGCTTGCCGACAGGGGGGAACACTGAAGCTTTCTTT

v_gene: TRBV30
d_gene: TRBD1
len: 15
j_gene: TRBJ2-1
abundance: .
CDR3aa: CAWSQLLQGLDEQFF
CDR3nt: TGTGCCTGGAGTCAACTTCTACAGGGGCTGGATGAGCAGTTCTTC

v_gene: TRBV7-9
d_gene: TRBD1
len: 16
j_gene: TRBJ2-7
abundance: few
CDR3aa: CASSLALGQGAYEQYF
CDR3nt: TGTGCCAGCAGCTTAGCTCTGGGACAGGGGGCCTACGAGCAGTACTTC

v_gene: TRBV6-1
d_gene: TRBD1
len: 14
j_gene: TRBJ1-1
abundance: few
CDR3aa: CASSSDRGHTEAFF
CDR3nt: TGTGCCAGCAGTTCGGACAGGGGGCACACTGAAGCTTTCTTT

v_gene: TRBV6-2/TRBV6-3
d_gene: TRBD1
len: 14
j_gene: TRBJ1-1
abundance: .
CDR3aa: CASSTDRVPPEAFF
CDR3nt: TGTGCCAGCAGTACAGACAGGGTCCCCCCTGAAGCTTTCTTT